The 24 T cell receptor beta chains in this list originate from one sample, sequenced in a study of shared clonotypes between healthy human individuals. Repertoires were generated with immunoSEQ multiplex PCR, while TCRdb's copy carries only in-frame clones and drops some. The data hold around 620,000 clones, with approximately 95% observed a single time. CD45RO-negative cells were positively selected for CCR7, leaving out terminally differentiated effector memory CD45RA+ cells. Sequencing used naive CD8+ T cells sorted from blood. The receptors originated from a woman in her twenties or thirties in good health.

As DNA, the CDR3 is TGTGCCATCGCGGGGCAGACAGCCGAGTGGACCCAGTACTTC. Translation gives CAIAGQTAEWTQYF. The chain couples TRBV7-2 to TRBJ2-5; TRBD2 is a possible D gene (6 bases). The CDR3 contains 14 residues. The ends were cut back, 10 bases at V and 7 bases at J, with 22 bases in the middle. Germline CDR1 SGHTA, CDR2 FQGNSA. The whole variable domain, filled in from reference TRBV7-2 and TRBJ2-5, reads GAGVSQSPSNKVTEKGKDVELRCDPISGHTALYWYRQSLGQGLEFLIYFQGNSAPDKSGLPSDRFSAERTGGSVSTLTIQRTQQEDSAVYLCAIAGQTAEWTQYFGPGTRLLVL.

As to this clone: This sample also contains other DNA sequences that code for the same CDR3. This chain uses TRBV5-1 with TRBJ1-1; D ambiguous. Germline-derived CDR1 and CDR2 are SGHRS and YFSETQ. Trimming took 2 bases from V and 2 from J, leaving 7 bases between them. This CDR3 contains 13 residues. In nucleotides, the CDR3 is TGCGCCAGCAGCTTAGGGAGTAACACTGAAGCTTTCTTT. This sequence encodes CASSLGSNTEAFF. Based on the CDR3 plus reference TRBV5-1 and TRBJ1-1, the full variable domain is KAGVTQTPRYLIKTRGQQVTLSCSPISGHRSVSWYQQTPGQGLQFLFEYFSETQRNKGNFPGRFSGRQFSNSRSEMNVSTLELGDSALYLCASSLGSNTEAFFGQGTRLTVV.

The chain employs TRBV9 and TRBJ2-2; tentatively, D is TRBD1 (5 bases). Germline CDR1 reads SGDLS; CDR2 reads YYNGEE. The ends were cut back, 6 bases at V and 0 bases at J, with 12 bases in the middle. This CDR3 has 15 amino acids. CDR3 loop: CASKRGTTNTGELFF. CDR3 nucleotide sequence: TGTGCCAGCAAAAGGGGAACTACGAACACCGGGGAGCTGTTTTTT.

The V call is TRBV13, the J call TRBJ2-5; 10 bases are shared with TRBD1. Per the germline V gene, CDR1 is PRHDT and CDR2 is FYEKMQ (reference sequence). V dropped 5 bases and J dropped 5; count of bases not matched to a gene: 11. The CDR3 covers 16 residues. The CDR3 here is CASSDRQGAPRETQYF. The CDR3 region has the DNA TGTGCCAGCAGCGACAGACAGGGGGCCCCGAGGGAGACCCAGTACTTC.

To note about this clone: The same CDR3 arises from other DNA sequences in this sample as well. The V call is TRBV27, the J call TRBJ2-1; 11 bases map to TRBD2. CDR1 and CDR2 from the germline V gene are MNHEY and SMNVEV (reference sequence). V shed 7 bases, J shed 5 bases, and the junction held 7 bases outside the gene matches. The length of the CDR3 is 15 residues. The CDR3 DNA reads TGTGCCAGCACCCCAGGGACTAGCGGTAACAATGAGCAGTTCTTC. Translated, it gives CASTPGTSGNNEQFF.

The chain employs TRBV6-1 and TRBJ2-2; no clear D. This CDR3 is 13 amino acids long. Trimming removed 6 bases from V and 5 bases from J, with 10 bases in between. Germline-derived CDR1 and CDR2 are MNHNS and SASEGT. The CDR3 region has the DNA TGTGCCAGCAGATCCCAATGGACCGGGGAGCTGTTTTTT. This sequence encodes CASRSQWTGELFF.

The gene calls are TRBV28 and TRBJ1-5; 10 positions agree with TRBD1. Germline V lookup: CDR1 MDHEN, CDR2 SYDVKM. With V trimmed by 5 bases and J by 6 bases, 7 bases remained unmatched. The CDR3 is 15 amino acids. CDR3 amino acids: CASSKPGQGIQPQHF. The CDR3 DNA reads TGTGCCAGCAGTAAACCGGGACAGGGGATTCAGCCCCAGCATTTT.

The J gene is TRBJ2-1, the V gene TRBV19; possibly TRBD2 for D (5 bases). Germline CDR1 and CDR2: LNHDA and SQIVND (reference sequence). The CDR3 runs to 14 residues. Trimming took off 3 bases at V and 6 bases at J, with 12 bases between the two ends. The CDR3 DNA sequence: TGTGCCAGTAGTATTAGCTCCGAGGGCAATGAGCAGTTCTTC. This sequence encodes CASSISSEGNEQFF.

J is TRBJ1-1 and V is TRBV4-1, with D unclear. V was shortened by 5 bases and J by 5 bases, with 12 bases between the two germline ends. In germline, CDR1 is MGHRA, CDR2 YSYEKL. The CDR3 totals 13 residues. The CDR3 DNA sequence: TGCGCCAGCAGCTCTCACATGTATACTGAAGCTTTCTTT. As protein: CASSSHMYTEAFF.

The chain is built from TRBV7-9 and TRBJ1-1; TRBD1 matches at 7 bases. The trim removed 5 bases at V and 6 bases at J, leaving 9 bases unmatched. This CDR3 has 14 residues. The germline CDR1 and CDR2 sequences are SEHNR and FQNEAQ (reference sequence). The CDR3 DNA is TGTGCCAGCAGCACGGGACAGCGGAAGCCTGAAGCTTTCTTT. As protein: CASSTGQRKPEAFF.

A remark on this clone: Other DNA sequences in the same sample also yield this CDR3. The CDR3 DNA follows: TGTGCCAGTAGTATTGTAGGGACTGGGGCCAACGTCCTGACTTTC. It translates to CASSIVGTGANVLTF. The chain links TRBV19 to TRBJ2-6; D remains unclear. CDR3 length equals 15 residues. From germline, CDR1 is LNHDA and CDR2 SQIVND (reference sequence). With 3 bases removed from V and 2 bases from J, the gap between germline ends came to 8 bases. The full variable domain, in which reference TRBV19 and TRBJ2-6 provide the parts outside the CDR3, is DGGITQSPKYLFRKEGQNVTLSCEQNLNHDAMYWYRQDPGQGLRLIYYSQIVNDFQKGDIAEGYSVSREKKESFPLTVTSAQKNPTAFYLCASSIVGTGANVLTFGAGSRLTVL.

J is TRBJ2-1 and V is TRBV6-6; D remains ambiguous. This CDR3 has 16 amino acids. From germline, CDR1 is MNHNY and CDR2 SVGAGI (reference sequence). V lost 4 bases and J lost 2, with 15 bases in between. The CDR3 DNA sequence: TGTGCCAGCAGTTCCCATCACTACTCCCCCTACAATGAGCAGTTCTTC. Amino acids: CASSSHHYSPYNEQFF.

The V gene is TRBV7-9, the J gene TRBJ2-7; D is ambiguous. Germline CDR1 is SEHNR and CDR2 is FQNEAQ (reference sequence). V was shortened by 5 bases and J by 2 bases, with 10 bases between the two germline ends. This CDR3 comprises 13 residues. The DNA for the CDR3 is TGTGCCAGCAGCCATACAGCGCCCTACGAGCAGTACTTC. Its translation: CASSHTAPYEQYF.

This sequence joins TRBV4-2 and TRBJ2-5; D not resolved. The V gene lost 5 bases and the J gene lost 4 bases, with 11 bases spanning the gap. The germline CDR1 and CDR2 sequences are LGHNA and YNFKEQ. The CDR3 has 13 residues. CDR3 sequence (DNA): TGTGCCAGCAGCTTGGAAGCTGGAGAGACCCAGTACTTC. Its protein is CASSLEAGETQYF.

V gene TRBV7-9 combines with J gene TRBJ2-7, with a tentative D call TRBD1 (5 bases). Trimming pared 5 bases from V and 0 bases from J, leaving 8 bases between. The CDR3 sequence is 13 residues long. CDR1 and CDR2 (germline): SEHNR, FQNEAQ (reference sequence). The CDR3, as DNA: TGTGCCAGCAGCGTAGACAGCTCCTACGAGCAGTACTTC. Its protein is CASSVDSSYEQYF.

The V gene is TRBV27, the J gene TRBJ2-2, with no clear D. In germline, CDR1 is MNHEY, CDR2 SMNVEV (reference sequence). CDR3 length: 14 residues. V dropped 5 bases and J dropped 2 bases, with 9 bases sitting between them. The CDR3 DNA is TGTGCCAGCAGTCCAATAGCTAACACCGGGGAGCTGTTTTTT. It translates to CASSPIANTGELFF.

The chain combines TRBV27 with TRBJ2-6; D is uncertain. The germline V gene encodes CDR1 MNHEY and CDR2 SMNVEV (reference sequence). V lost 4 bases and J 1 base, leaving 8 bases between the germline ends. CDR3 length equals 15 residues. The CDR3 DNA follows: TGTGCCAGCAGTTCCGACATATCTGGGGCCAACGTCCTGACTTTC. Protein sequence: CASSSDISGANVLTF. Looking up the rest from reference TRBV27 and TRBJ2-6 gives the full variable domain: EAQVTQNPRYLITVTGKKLTVTCSQNMNHEYMSWYRQDPGLGLRQIYYSMNVEVTDKGDVPEGYKVSRKEKRNFPLILESPSPNQTSLYFCASSSDISGANVLTFGAGSRLTVL.

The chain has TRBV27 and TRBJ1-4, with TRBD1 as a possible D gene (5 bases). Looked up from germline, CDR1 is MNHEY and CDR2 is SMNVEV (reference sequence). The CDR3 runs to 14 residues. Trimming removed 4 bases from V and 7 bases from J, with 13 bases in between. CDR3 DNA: TGTGCCAGCAGTTGGTATAGGGGAGGTGAAAAACTGTTTTTT. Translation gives CASSWYRGGEKLFF.

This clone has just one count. The CDR3 reads CATLVAVYGYTF. The DNA of the CDR3 is TGTGCCACCCTGGTAGCGGTCTATGGCTACACCTTC. This chain links TRBV28 with TRBJ1-2; unclear D gene. The CDR3 consists of 12 residues. With 10 bases removed from V and 4 bases from J, the gap between germline ends came to 13 bases. From germline, CDR1 is MDHEN and CDR2 SYDVKM.

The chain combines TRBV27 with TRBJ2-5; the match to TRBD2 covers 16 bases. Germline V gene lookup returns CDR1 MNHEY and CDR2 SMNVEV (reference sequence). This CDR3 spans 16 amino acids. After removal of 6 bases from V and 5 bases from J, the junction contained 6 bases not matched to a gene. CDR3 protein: CASSRGTSGRVETQYF. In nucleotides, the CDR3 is TGTGCCAGCAGCCGGGGGACTAGCGGGAGGGTGGAGACCCAGTACTTC.

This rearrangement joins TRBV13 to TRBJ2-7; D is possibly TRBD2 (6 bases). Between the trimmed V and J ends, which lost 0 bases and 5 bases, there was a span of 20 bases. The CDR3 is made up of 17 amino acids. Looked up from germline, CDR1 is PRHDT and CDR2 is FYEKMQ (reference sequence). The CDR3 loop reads CASSLGGGMGAHHEQYF. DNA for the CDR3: TGTGCCAGCAGCTTAGGGGGGGGAATGGGAGCCCACCACGAGCAGTACTTC.

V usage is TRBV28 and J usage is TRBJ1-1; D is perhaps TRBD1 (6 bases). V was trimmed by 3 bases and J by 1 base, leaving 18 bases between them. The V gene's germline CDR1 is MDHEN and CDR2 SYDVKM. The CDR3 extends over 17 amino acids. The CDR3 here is CASSLLQGIGANTEAFF. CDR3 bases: TGTGCCAGCAGTTTGCTACAGGGAATTGGGGCGAACACTGAAGCTTTCTTT.

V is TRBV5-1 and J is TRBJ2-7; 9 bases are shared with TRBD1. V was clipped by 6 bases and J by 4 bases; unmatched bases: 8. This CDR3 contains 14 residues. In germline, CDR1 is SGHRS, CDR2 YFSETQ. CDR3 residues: CASTFGQGMYEQYF. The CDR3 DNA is TGCGCCAGCACCTTTGGACAGGGGATGTACGAGCAGTACTTC.

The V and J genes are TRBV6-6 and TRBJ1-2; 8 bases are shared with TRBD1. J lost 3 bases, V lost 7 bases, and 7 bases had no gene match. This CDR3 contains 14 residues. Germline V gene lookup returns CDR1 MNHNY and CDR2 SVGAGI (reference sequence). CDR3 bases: TGTGCCAGCACCGTCGGACAGGGCTACTATGGCTACACCTTC. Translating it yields CASTVGQGYYGYTF.